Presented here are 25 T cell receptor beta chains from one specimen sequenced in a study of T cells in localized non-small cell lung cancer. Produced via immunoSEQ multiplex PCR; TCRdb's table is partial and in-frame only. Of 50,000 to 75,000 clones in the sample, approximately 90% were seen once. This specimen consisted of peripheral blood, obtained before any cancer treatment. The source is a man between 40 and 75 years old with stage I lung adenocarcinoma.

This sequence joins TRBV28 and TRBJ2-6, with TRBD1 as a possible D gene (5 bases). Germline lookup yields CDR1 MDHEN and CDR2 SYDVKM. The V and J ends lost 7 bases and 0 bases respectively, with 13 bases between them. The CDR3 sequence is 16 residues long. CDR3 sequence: CASKHQGNSGANVLTF. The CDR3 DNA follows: TGTGCCAGCAAACATCAGGGTAACTCTGGGGCCAACGTCCTGACTTTC.

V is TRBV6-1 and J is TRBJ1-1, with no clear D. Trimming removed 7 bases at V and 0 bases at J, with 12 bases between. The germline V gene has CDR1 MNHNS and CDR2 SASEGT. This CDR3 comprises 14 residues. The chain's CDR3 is CASTGISMNTEAFF. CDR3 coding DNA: TGTGCCAGCACCGGGATAAGCATGAACACTGAAGCTTTCTTT.

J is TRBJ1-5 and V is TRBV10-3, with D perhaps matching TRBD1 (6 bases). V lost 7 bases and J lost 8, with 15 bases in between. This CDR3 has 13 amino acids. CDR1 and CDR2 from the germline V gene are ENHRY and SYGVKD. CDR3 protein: CAITTDSWEPQHF. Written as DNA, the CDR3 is TGTGCCATCACTACGGACAGCTGGGAGCCCCAGCATTTT.

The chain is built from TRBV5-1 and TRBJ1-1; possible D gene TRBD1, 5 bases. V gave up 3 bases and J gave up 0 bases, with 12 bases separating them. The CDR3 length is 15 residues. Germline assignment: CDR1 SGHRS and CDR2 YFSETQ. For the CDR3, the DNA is TGCGCCAGCAGCTGGACGACAGCCATGAACACTGAAGCTTTCTTT. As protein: CASSWTTAMNTEAFF.

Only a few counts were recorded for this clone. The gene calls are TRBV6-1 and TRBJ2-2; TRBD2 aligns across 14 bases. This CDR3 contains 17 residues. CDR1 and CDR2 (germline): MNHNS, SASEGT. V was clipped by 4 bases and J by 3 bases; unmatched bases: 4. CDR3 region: CASSGLAGGPDTGELFF. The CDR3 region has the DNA TGTGCCAGCAGTGGACTAGCGGGAGGGCCGGACACCGGGGAGCTGTTTTTT.

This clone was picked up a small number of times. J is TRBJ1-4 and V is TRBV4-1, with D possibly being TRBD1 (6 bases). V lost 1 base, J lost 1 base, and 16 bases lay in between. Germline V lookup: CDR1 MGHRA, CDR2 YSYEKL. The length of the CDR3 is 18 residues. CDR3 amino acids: CASSQGGGQARTNEKLFF. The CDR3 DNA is TGCGCCAGCAGCCAAGGGGGGGGGCAGGCTAGAACTAATGAAAAACTGTTTTTT.

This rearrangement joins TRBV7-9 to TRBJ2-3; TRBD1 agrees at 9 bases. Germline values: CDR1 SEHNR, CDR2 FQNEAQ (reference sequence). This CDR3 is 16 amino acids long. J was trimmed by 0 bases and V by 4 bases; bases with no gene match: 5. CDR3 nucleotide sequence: TGTGCCAGCAGCTCAACAGGGGGCTCGAGCACAGATACGCAGTATTTT. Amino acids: CASSSTGGSSTDTQYF.

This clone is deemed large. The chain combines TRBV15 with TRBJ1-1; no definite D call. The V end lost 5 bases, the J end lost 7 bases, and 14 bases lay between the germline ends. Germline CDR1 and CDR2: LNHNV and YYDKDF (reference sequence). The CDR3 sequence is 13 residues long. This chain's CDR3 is CATSRKEASEAFF. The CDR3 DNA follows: TGTGCCACCAGCCGTAAGGAGGCGAGTGAAGCTTTCTTT.

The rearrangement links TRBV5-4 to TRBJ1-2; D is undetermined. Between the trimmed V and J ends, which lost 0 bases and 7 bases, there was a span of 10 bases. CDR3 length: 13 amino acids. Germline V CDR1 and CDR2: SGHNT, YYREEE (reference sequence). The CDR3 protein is CASSLETRSGYTF. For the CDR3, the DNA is TGTGCCAGCAGCTTGGAGACAAGGAGTGGCTACACCTTC. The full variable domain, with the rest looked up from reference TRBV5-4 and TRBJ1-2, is ETGVTQSPTHLIKTRGQQVTLRCSSQSGHNTVSWYQQALGQGPQFIFQYYREEENGRGNFPPRFSGLQFPNYSSELNVNALELDDSALYLCASSLETRSGYTFGSGTRLTVV.

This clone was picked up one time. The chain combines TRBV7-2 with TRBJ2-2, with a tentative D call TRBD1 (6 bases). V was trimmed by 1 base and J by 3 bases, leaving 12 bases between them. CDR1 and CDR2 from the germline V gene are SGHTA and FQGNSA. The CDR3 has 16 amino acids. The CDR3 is CASSLVMGADTGELFF. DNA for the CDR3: TGTGCCAGCAGCTTAGTGATGGGGGCTGACACCGGGGAGCTGTTTTTT.

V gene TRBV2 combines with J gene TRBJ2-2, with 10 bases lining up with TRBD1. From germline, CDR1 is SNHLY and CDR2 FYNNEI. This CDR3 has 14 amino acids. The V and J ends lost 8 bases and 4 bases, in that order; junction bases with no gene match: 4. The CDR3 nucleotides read TGTGCCAGCGCGGGGACAGGGGCCACCGGGGAGCTGTTTTTT. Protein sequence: CASAGTGATGELFF.

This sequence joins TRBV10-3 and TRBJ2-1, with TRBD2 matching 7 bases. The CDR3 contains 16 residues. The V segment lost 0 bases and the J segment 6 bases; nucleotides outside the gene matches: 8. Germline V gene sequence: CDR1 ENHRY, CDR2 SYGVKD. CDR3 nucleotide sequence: TGTGCCATCAGTGAGTCCTCACCGGGACTATTCAATGAGCAGTTCTTC. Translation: CAISESSPGLFNEQFF.

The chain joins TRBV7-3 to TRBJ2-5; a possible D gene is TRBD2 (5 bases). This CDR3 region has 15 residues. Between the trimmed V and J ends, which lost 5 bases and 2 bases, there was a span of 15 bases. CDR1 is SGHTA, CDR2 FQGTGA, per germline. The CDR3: CASSVRGSQQETQYF. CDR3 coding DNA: TGTGCCAGCAGCGTCCGGGGATCGCAGCAAGAGACCCAGTACTTC.

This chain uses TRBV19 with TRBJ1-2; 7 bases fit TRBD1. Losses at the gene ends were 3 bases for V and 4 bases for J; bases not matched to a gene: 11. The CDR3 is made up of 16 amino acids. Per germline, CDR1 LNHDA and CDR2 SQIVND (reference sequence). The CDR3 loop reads CASSISPQGEGYGYTF. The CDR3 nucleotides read TGTGCCAGTAGTATTTCTCCGCAGGGGGAGGGCTATGGCTACACCTTC.

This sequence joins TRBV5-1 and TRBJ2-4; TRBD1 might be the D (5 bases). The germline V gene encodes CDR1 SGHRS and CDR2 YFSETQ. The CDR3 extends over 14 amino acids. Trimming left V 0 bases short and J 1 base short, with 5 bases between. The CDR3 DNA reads TGCGCCAGCAGCTTGGGACAGGCCAAAAACATTCAGTACTTC. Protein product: CASSLGQAKNIQYF.

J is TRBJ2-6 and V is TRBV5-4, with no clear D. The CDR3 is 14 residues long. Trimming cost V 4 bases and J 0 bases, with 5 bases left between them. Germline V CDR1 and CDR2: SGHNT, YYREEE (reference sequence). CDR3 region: CASSPDSGANVLTF. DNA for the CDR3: TGTGCCAGCAGCCCGGACTCTGGGGCCAACGTCCTGACTTTC.

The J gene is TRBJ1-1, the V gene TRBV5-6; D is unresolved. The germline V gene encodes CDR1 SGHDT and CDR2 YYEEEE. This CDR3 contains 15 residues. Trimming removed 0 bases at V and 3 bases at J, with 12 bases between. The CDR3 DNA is TGTGCCAGCAGCTTGGACCGCCGATTGGACACTGAAGCTTTCTTT. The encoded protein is CASSLDRRLDTEAFF.

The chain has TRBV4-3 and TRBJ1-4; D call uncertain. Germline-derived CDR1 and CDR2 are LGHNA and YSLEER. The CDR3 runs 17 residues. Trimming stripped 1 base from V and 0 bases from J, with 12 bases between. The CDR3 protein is CASSQAGRTTTNEKLFF. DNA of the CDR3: TGCGCCAGCAGCCAAGCAGGACGGACGACAACTAATGAAAAACTGTTTTTT.

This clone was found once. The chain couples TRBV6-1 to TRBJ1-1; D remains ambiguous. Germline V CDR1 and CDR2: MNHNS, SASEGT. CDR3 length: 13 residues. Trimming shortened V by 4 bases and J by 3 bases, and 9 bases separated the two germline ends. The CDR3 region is CASSADPHTEAFF. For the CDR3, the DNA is TGTGCCAGCAGTGCCGACCCGCACACTGAAGCTTTCTTT.

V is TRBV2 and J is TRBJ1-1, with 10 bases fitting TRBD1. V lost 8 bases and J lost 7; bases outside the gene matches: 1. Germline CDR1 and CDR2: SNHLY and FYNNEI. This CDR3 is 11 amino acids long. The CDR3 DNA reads TGTGCCAGCTGGACAGGGGGTGAAGCTTTCTTT. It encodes CASWTGGEAFF.

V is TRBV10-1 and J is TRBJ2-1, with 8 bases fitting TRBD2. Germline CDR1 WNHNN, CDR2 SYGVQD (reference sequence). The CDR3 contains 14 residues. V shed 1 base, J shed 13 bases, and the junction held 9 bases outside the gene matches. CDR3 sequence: CASSEWRSGSQQFF. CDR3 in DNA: TGCGCCAGCAGTGAGTGGAGGAGCGGGAGTCAACAGTTCTTC.

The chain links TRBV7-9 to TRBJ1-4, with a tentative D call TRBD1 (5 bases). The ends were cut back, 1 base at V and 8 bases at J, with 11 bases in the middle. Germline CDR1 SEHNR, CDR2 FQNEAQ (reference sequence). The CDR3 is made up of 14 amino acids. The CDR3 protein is CASSLVGLREKLFF. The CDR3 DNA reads TGTGCCAGCAGCTTAGTGGGGCTTCGGGAAAAACTGTTTTTT.

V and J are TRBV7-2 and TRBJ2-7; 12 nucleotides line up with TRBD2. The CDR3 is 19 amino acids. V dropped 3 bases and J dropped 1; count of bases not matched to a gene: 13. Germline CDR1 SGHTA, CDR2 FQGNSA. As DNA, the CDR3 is TGTGCCAGCAGCTTCGCCGGGACTAGCGGGTTCACGGGGTCCTACGAGCAGTACTTC. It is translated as CASSFAGTSGFTGSYEQYF.

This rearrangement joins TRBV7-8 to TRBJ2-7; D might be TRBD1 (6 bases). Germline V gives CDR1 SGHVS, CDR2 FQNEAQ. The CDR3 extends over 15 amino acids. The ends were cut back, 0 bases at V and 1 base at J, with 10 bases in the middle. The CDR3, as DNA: TGTGCCAGCAGCTTAGCGAACAGGGTGTCCTACGAGCAGTACTTC. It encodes CASSLANRVSYEQYF.

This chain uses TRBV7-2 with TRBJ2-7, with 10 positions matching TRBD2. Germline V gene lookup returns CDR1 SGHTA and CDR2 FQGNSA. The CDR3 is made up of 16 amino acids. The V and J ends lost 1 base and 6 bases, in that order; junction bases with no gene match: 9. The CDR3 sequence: CASSLGTASGRSEQYF. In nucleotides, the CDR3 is TGTGCCAGCAGCTTAGGTACGGCTAGCGGGAGATCCGAGCAGTACTTC.